The 20 T cell receptor beta chains below were found in one sample sequenced in a study of CD8 T cells in acute hepatitis C reinfection. Study results and caveats: Overrepresentation in the naive pool did not explain the preferential TRBV04 and TRBV06 usage seen in all groups.

Regarding time point: acute HCV infection, within 168 days of estimated infection date. The hepatitis C virus-specific receptor repertoire was characterized directly ex vivo, with no prior expansion in culture. Sequenced by immunoSEQ multiplex PCR; TCRdb stores in-frame clones only, minus some. The data hold roughly 3,900 clones, with 35% to 45% observed a single time. Sequencing used HCV NS3-1073 tetramer-sorted CD8+ T cells from PBMCs, obtained during acute infection. These receptors came from a man between 25 and 39 years old with chronic hepatitis C.

This clone was recorded a few times. The chain couples TRBV25-1 to TRBJ1-4, with a weak D call TRBD1 (6 bases). Germline loops: CDR1 MGHDK, CDR2 SYGVNS. The CDR3 spans 18 residues. V lost 0 bases to trimming and J lost 0 bases, with 14 bases between them. The CDR3 sequence: CASSEYRGGGSTNEKLFF. The CDR3 coding sequence is TGTGCCAGCAGTGAATATCGAGGCGGGGGCTCAACTAATGAAAAACTGTTTTTT. Based on the CDR3 plus reference TRBV25-1 and TRBJ1-4, the full variable domain is EADIYQTPRYLVIGTGKKITLECSQTMGHDKMYWYQQDPGMELHLIHYSYGVNSTEKGDLSSESTVSRIRTEHFPLTLESARPSHTSQYLCASSEYRGGGSTNEKLFFGSGTQLSVL.

The rearrangement joins TRBV4-2 to TRBJ2-7; no firm D call. CDR3 size: 16 residues. Trimming cost V 0 bases and J 2 bases, with 14 bases left between them. The germline V gene encodes CDR1 LGHNA and CDR2 YNFKEQ. CDR3 coding DNA: TGTGCCAGCAGCCAAGAGAAGGACGGTGGACCCTACGAGCAGTACTTC. It translates to CASSQEKDGGPYEQYF.

Concerning this clone: At one end, the junction sequence differs from germline, possibly due to a read error. The chain has TRBV15 and TRBJ2-7, with 8 nucleotides matching TRBD2. CDR3 length: 20 residues. CDR1 and CDR2 (germline): LNHNV, YYDKDF (reference sequence). The CDR3, as DNA: TGTGCCACCAGCAGAGATCCCGGACTAGCTCTCCCGAATAAGGAAGAGCTTCATGAATTC. Translating it yields CATSRDPGLALPNKEELHEF.

Here the CDR3 DNA reads TGCAGCGTTGCCGGGGGATCGGGTGACTATGGCTACACCTTC. It codes for CSVAGGSGDYGYTF. The chain couples TRBV29-1 to TRBJ1-2, with D maybe TRBD1 (5 bases). This CDR3 is built from 14 residues. The germline gives CDR1 SQVTM, CDR2 ANQGSEA. The V and J ends lost 4 bases and 3 bases respectively, with 15 bases between them.

CDR3 region: CASSEEGRTSSYEQYF. Written as DNA, the CDR3 is TGTGCCAGCAGTGAAGAAGGCAGAACTAGCTCCTACGAGCAGTACTTC. The V and J genes are TRBV6-1 and TRBJ2-7; D is possibly TRBD2 (5 bases). V lost 1 base to trimming and J lost 0 bases, with 13 bases between them. The CDR3 sequence is 16 residues long. Germline V gives CDR1 MNHNS, CDR2 SASEGT.

This clone is medium-sized (0.01 to 0.1%) by share. This rearrangement joins TRBV10-3 to TRBJ2-7; D is uncertain. The CDR3 has 14 amino acids. V lost 3 bases and J lost 0, with 9 bases in between. CDR1 and CDR2 (germline): ENHRY, SYGVKD. Written as DNA, the CDR3 is TGTGCCATCAGTGACCCTTTTACCTCCTACGAGCAGTACTTC. Residues: CAISDPFTSYEQYF.

A note on this clone: Other DNA sequences in this sample translate to the same CDR3. As DNA, the CDR3 is TGTGCCAGCAGCCAAGAAGTGTCGGGGGGAACGAACACCGGGGAGCTGTTTTTT. Protein sequence: CASSQEVSGGTNTGELFF. The chain recombines TRBV4-2 with TRBJ2-2; TRBD2 matches 7 bases. Germline CDR1 reads LGHNA; CDR2 reads YNFKEQ. V shed 0 bases and J 0 bases; nucleotides not matched to a gene: 7. The CDR3 length is 18 residues.

CDR3 nucleotide sequence: TGTGCCAGTAGTATCTACCCGGGGACCTACAATGAGCAGTTCTTC. Translating gives CASSIYPGTYNEQFF. The V gene is TRBV19, the J gene TRBJ2-1; tentatively, D is TRBD2 (5 bases). Germline loops: CDR1 LNHDA, CDR2 SQIVND (reference sequence). This CDR3 has 15 residues. V was trimmed by 3 bases and J by 2 bases, leaving 11 bases between them.

The chain combines TRBV13 with TRBJ1-1; D not certain. The CDR3 totals 11 residues. V shed 8 bases and J shed 9 bases, with 13 bases lying between them. Germline V CDR1 and CDR2: PRHDT, FYEKMQ (reference sequence). Here the CDR3 DNA reads TGTGCCAGCTCGCGGGAAGTGAAAGCTTTCTTT. Amino acids: CASSREVKAFF.

The rearrangement uses TRBV4-3 and TRBJ2-7; possibly TRBD1 for D (6 bases). CDR1 is LGHNA, CDR2 YSLEER, per germline. The CDR3 length is 17 residues. Between the trimmed V and J ends, which lost 0 bases and 2 bases, there was a span of 17 bases. CDR3: CASSQEPAGEAAYEQYF. DNA of the CDR3: TGCGCCAGCAGCCAAGAACCGGCAGGGGAAGCTGCCTACGAGCAGTACTTC.

The V and J genes are TRBV9 and TRBJ1-4; TRBD1 matches at 7 bases. Germline CDR1 and CDR2: SGDLS and YYNGEE. This CDR3 has 14 amino acids. Losses at the gene ends were 0 bases for V and 7 bases for J; bases not matched to a gene: 3. Here the CDR3 DNA reads TGTGCCAGCAGCGTAGGACAGGGCGGTGAAAAACTGTTTTTT. This codes for CASSVGQGGEKLFF.

The chain recombines TRBV4-3 with TRBJ2-2, with D uncertain. V lost 0 bases and J lost 6, with 14 bases in between. There are 16 residues in the CDR3. Germline V CDR1 and CDR2: LGHNA, YSLEER. The DNA for the CDR3 is TGCGCCAGCAGCCAAGATGGGGTGGCGGCCCCCGGGGAGCTGTTTTTT. Translating gives CASSQDGVAAPGELFF.

The chain recombines TRBV2 with TRBJ2-7; 12 bases line up with TRBD2. V shed 3 bases and J 1 base; nucleotides not matched to a gene: 10. Germline V lookup: CDR1 SNHLY, CDR2 FYNNEI. CDR3 length equals 18 residues. In DNA, the CDR3 is TGTGCCAGCAGTGAGGTCCCCGGGACTAGCGGGCTGTCCTACGAGCAGTACTTC. It translates to CASSEVPGTSGLSYEQYF.

The V gene is TRBV4-1, the J gene TRBJ1-1; D remains ambiguous. The CDR3 runs 16 residues. The germline gives CDR1 MGHRA, CDR2 YSYEKL. V shed 0 bases and J shed 11 bases, with 22 bases lying between them. CDR3 sequence reads: CASSQDPPPPIPVAFF. In DNA, the CDR3 is TGCGCCAGCAGCCAAGATCCTCCCCCCCCCATCCCTGTGGCTTTCTTT.

This clone is medium-sized in the sample. The chain uses TRBV29-1 and TRBJ2-1, with D unclear. Trimming left V 2 bases short and J 6 bases short, with 23 bases between. The V gene's germline CDR1 is SQVTM and CDR2 ANQGSEA. The length of the CDR3 is 17 residues. The chain's CDR3 is CSVELVSPDRVFNEQFF. In DNA, the CDR3 is TGCAGCGTTGAATTGGTCTCTCCGGATAGGGTCTTCAATGAGCAGTTCTTC.

V is TRBV5-4 and J is TRBJ2-3; TRBD2 aligns across 13 bases. The CDR3 consists of 17 residues. Per the germline V gene, CDR1 is SGHNT and CDR2 is YYREEE (reference sequence). Trimming took 0 bases from V and 2 from J; bases not matched to a gene: 3. The CDR3 reads CASSLGTSGGYTDTQYF. The CDR3 region has the DNA TGTGCCAGCAGCTTGGGGACTAGCGGGGGATACACAGATACGCAGTATTTT.

As to this clone: A far more abundant clone sits one base away, making this likely a read error. This chain uses TRBV7-2 with TRBJ1-2; 8 bases line up with TRBD1. CDR1 SGHTA and CDR2 FQGNSA come from the germline V gene. The CDR3 consists of 15 residues. CDR3 in DNA: TGCGCCAGCAGCCAAGAACCGACAGGGGTCGATGGCTACACCTTC. Its protein is CASSQEPTGVDGYTF.

This clone has more than one count but fewer than ten. The chain couples TRBV6-1 to TRBJ1-2, with a possible D match to TRBD1 (6 bases). Germline lookup yields CDR1 MNHNS and CDR2 SASEGT. Trimming removed 1 base at V and 8 bases at J, with 20 bases between. The CDR3 runs 16 residues. This chain's CDR3 is CASSEEVDSAVRGYTF. CDR3 in DNA: TGTGCCAGCAGTGAAGAAGTGGACAGTGCCGTTCGGGGCTACACCTTC.

The chain combines TRBV6-1 with TRBJ2-7; TRBD1 matches at 11 bases. The junction had 3 bases not matched to a gene; V was cut back by 0 bases and J by 2 bases. There are 16 residues in the CDR3. CDR1 is MNHNS, CDR2 SASEGT, per germline. CDR3 nucleotides: TGTGCCAGCAGTGAAGCGCCGGGACAGGGGGCCTACGAGCAGTACTTC. Its translation: CASSEAPGQGAYEQYF.

This clone is medium-sized (0.01 to 0.1%) within its sample. This rearrangement joins TRBV7-3 to TRBJ2-2, with 10 bases fitting TRBD2. CDR3 length: 12 amino acids. The V segment lost 11 bases and the J segment 5 bases; nucleotides outside the gene matches: 2. Germline V gene data show CDR1 as SGHTA and CDR2 as FQGTGA. The CDR3 region is CAEGLATGELFF. The DNA for the CDR3 is TGTGCCGAGGGACTAGCGACCGGGGAGCTGTTTTTT.